These 15 T cell receptor beta chains share one sample of origin, sequenced in a study of shared clonotypes between healthy human individuals. Measured with immunoSEQ multiplex PCR; TCRdb has only the in-frame clones, and not every one. The sample lists just over 2,000,000 clones; 90% to 95% were seen once. Sequences were obtained from naive CD4+ T cells sorted from blood. Subset in this sample: CD45RA+ positively selected. The receptors were sampled from a man aged 18 to 29 in good health.

The chain is built from TRBV27 and TRBJ1-4; TRBD1 matches at 7 bases. J gave up 5 bases and V 2 bases, and 5 bases lay outside the gene matches. CDR1 and CDR2 (germline): MNHEY, SMNVEV (reference sequence). This CDR3 contains 15 residues. CDR3 sequence reads: CASSLGGTANEKLFF. CDR3 sequence (DNA): TGTGCCAGCAGTTTAGGCGGGACAGCAAATGAAAAACTGTTTTTT.

CDR3 region: CASSLQGAEGYTF. CDR3 bases: TGTGCCAGCAGCCTACAGGGGGCCGAGGGCTACACCTTC. V is TRBV7-2 and J is TRBJ1-2, with 9 bases matching TRBD1. J was trimmed by 8 bases and V by 5 bases; bases with no gene match: 6. The CDR3 is 13 amino acids. From germline, CDR1 is SGHTA and CDR2 FQGNSA.

The chain combines TRBV5-4 with TRBJ1-2; D is perhaps TRBD1 (5 bases). CDR3 length: 15 residues. Germline V gene lookup returns CDR1 SGHNT and CDR2 YYREEE (reference sequence). Trimming stripped 2 bases from V and 6 bases from J, with 17 bases between. The CDR3 DNA sequence: TGTGCCAGCAGCTTTGACAGCCGAACTTCGGATGGCTACACCTTC. Its translation: CASSFDSRTSDGYTF.

This rearrangement joins TRBV29-1 to TRBJ2-7; D is possibly TRBD1 or TRBD2 (5 bases each). Germline loops: CDR1 SQVTM, CDR2 ANQGSEA. Deletions cut 7 bases from V and 5 bases from J, with 18 bases between. This CDR3 has 13 amino acids. CDR3 DNA: TGCAGCGCCGGGGCCACCAAGTTCCACGAGCAGTACTTC. This codes for CSAGATKFHEQYF.

The chain couples TRBV7-3 to TRBJ2-2, with D tentatively TRBD1 or TRBD2 (5 bases each). The CDR3 sequence is 16 residues long. CDR1 and CDR2 (germline): SGHTA, FQGTGA. The V and J ends lost 1 base and 2 bases respectively, with 11 bases between them. The CDR3 bases are TGTGCCAGCAGCTTAAGGGGGTCCGCCAACACCGGGGAGCTGTTTTTT. This sequence encodes CASSLRGSANTGELFF.

V and J are TRBV7-8 and TRBJ1-6; D gene unclear. V gave up 4 bases and J gave up 10 bases, with 17 bases separating them. In germline, CDR1 is SGHVS, CDR2 FQNEAQ. The CDR3 length is 15 residues. The DNA of the CDR3 is TGTGCCAGCAGCTACCAGGCGGCAGTGCACTCACCCCTCCACTTT. It encodes CASSYQAAVHSPLHF.

The chain uses TRBV7-9 and TRBJ2-7; tentative D call: TRBD1 (5 bases). The CDR3 is 14 residues long. In germline, CDR1 is SEHNR, CDR2 FQNEAQ (reference sequence). V was pared by 7 bases and J by 6 bases, with 19 bases between. The CDR3 sequence is CASTNKSGYSEQYF. In DNA, the CDR3 is TGTGCCAGCACCAACAAATCAGGGTACTCCGAGCAGTACTTC.

This chain links TRBV5-6 with TRBJ2-2, with TRBD1 matching over 11 bases. Germline V gives CDR1 SGHDT, CDR2 YYEEEE. The ends lost 2 bases at V and 5 bases at J; junction bases unmatched: 5. CDR3 length: 16 residues. The CDR3 spells CASSFSGTGGTGELFF. The CDR3 bases are TGTGCCAGCAGCTTCTCCGGGACAGGGGGTACCGGGGAGCTGTTTTTT.

A word on this clone: Distinct nucleotide sequences in the sample also encode this CDR3. The chain links TRBV27 to TRBJ1-6, with TRBD1 matching over 8 bases. CDR1 is MNHEY, CDR2 SMNVEV, per germline (reference sequence). The V and J ends lost 3 bases and 1 base, in that order; junction bases with no gene match: 2. This CDR3 comprises 16 residues. CDR3 sequence (DNA): TGTGCCAGCAGTTTCGACAGGGGTTCCTATAATTCACCCCTCCACTTT. This encodes CASSFDRGSYNSPLHF.

Only one count was recorded for this clone. This chain uses TRBV5-1 with TRBJ2-5; D gene ambiguous. The CDR3 spans 14 residues. Between the trimmed V and J ends, which lost 4 bases and 1 base, there was a span of 11 bases. In germline, CDR1 is SGHRS, CDR2 YFSETQ. In DNA, the CDR3 is TGCGCCAGCAGCGAAACAGTGATCCAAGAGACCCAGTACTTC. As protein: CASSETVIQETQYF.

The V and J genes are TRBV2 and TRBJ2-7, with a weak D call TRBD1 (7 bases). Germline V gives CDR1 SNHLY, CDR2 FYNNEI. Trimming shortened V by 6 bases and J by 4 bases, and 19 bases separated the two germline ends. The CDR3 has 15 amino acids. In DNA, the CDR3 is TGTGCCAGCAGCCTCGATCGGAGGGGGCCGTACGAGCAGTACTTC. This sequence encodes CASSLDRRGPYEQYF.

The gene calls are TRBV5-6 and TRBJ1-1; TRBD1 matches 8 bases. This CDR3 is built from 16 residues. Germline V gene data show CDR1 as SGHDT and CDR2 as YYEEEE. V was clipped by 0 bases and J by 1 base; unmatched bases: 5. The CDR3 bases are TGTGCCAGCAGCTTGGGGCAGGGGGCAGGGAACACTGAAGCTTTCTTT. This sequence encodes CASSLGQGAGNTEAFF.

The chain joins TRBV19 to TRBJ1-5; TRBD1 agrees at 11 bases. Germline CDR1 reads LNHDA; CDR2 reads SQIVND (reference sequence). The CDR3 is 13 amino acids. Trimming took 7 bases from V and 6 from J; bases not matched to a gene: 2. The CDR3 loop is CASKDRGLQPQHF. CDR3 nucleotide sequence: TGTGCCAGTAAGGACAGGGGGCTTCAGCCCCAGCATTTT.

The rearrangement links TRBV7-2 to TRBJ2-5; 13 positions agree with TRBD2. This CDR3 spans 17 amino acids. From germline, CDR1 is SGHTA and CDR2 FQGNSA. V trimming: 5 bases; J trimming: 4 bases; junction bases outside the gene matches: 10. The CDR3 loop is CASSPRLAGGSRETQYF. CDR3 sequence (DNA): TGTGCCAGCAGCCCAAGACTAGCGGGAGGTTCGAGAGAGACCCAGTACTTC.

This chain connects TRBV28 to TRBJ1-1; D gene uncertain. The CDR3 is made up of 13 amino acids. Germline values: CDR1 MDHEN, CDR2 SYDVKM. Trimming took 4 bases from V and 4 from J, leaving 10 bases between them. CDR3 sequence: CASSSSYGTEAFF. The CDR3 bases are TGTGCCAGCAGTTCGAGCTATGGCACTGAAGCTTTCTTT. The full variable domain, in which reference TRBV28 and TRBJ1-1 provide the parts outside the CDR3, is DVKVTQSSRYLVKRTGEKVFLECVQDMDHENMFWYRQDPGLGLRLIYFSYDVKMKEKGDIPEGYSVSREKKERFSLILESASTNQTSMYLCASSSSYGTEAFFGQGTRLTVV.